Below, 10 T cell receptor beta chains from the same sample are listed, as sequenced in a study of blood T cell repertoires in COVID-19. Data came from immunoSEQ multiplex PCR; TCRdb stores just in-frame clones and leaves some out. In the table there are about 170,000 clones, 83% of which are singletons. Source material: peripheral blood. Receptor source: a woman aged 80 or over with acute or convalescent COVID-19.

The chain couples TRBV11-2 to TRBJ2-7, with a tentative D call TRBD2 (7 bases). The CDR3 has 16 amino acids. The germline CDR1 and CDR2 sequences are SGHAT and FQNNGV. Trimming removed 0 bases from V and 2 bases from J, with 14 bases in between. CDR3 sequence reads: CASSLDPGGTPYEQYF. The CDR3 DNA reads TGTGCCAGCAGCTTAGACCCGGGGGGCACTCCCTACGAGCAGTACTTC.

V usage is TRBV24-1 and J usage is TRBJ1-4, with a weak D call TRBD1 (5 bases). The CDR3 runs to 18 residues. In germline, CDR1 is KGHDR, CDR2 SFDVKD. V was shortened by 0 bases and J by 4 bases, with 17 bases between the two germline ends. CDR3 nucleotides: TGTGCCACCAGTGATTTGGTTATAATGGGGCGTCTTAATGAAAAACTGTTTTTT. Protein product: CATSDLVIMGRLNEKLFF.

The gene calls are TRBV6-1 and TRBJ2-5; D perhaps matches TRBD2 (5 bases). CDR1 is MNHNS, CDR2 SASEGT, per germline. V was clipped by 3 bases and J by 4 bases, with 15 bases between them. The CDR3 extends over 15 amino acids. The CDR3 sequence is CASSDGEGRGETQYF. In nucleotides, the CDR3 is TGTGCCAGCAGTGACGGAGAAGGGAGAGGAGAGACCCAGTACTTC.

This sequence joins TRBV7-2 and TRBJ2-1; the D gene is possibly TRBD2 (5 bases). Deletions cut 4 bases from V and 6 bases from J, with 16 bases between. There are 15 residues in the CDR3. Germline CDR1 SGHTA, CDR2 FQGNSA. CDR3 nucleotides: TGTGCCAGCAGCTCACTTGGACTGCCCCGCAATGAGCAGTTCTTC. Its translation is CASSSLGLPRNEQFF.

This chain links TRBV7-2 with TRBJ2-5, with 9 bases that match TRBD2. The CDR3 sequence is 15 residues long. Trimming removed 5 bases from V and 2 bases from J; junction bases left unmatched: 6. CDR1 is SGHTA and CDR2 is FQGNSA in the germline V gene. CDR3 loop: CASSPRTSVQETQYF. The CDR3 DNA follows: TGTGCCAGCAGCCCTCGGACTAGCGTACAAGAGACCCAGTACTTC. The full variable domain, its missing parts supplied by reference TRBV7-2 and TRBJ2-5, is GAGVSQSPSNKVTEKGKDVELRCDPISGHTALYWYRQSLGQGLEFLIYFQGNSAPDKSGLPSDRFSAERTGGSVSTLTIQRTQQEDSAVYLCASSPRTSVQETQYFGPGTRLLVL.

In this sample, this clone turned up a few times. The chain is built from TRBV2 and TRBJ1-2, with TRBD1 matching over 7 bases. The CDR3 runs 13 residues. The J segment lost 1 base and the V segment lost 8 bases, leaving 4 bases of the junction unmatched. CDR1 is SNHLY, CDR2 FYNNEI, per germline. The CDR3 here is CASDDRVNYGYTF. Written as DNA, the CDR3 is TGTGCCAGCGATGACAGGGTTAACTATGGCTACACCTTC.

This clone was observed a few times. The CDR3 nucleotides are TGTGCCAGCAGCTTAGATTTAGGAGGGTATGGCTACACCTTC. Amino acids: CASSLDLGGYGYTF. The chain links TRBV11-2 to TRBJ1-2; D is uncertain. V was cut by 0 bases and J by 5 bases, with 10 bases left in between. From germline, CDR1 is SGHAT and CDR2 FQNNGV. This CDR3 is built from 14 residues.

The J gene is TRBJ2-3, the V gene TRBV6-6; possible D gene TRBD2, 6 bases. With 8 bases removed from V and 4 bases from J, the gap between germline ends came to 19 bases. Germline CDR1 MNHNY, CDR2 SVGAGI (reference sequence). The CDR3 covers 15 residues. The CDR3 sequence is CASGFEGGPADTQYF. The CDR3 nucleotides read TGTGCCAGCGGGTTTGAGGGAGGTCCGGCAGATACGCAGTATTTT.

The chain employs TRBV15 and TRBJ1-1; 11 bases align to TRBD1. From germline, CDR1 is LNHNV and CDR2 YYDKDF (reference sequence). This CDR3 is built from 15 residues. With V trimmed by 3 bases and J by 5 bases, 5 bases remained unmatched. The CDR3, as DNA: TGTGCCACCAGCAGGGACAGGGGGCTGGGTACTGAAGCTTTCTTT. This translates into CATSRDRGLGTEAFF.

V gene TRBV5-6 combines with J gene TRBJ1-2, with 7 bases fitting TRBD1. The germline V gene has CDR1 SGHDT and CDR2 YYEEEE. This CDR3 is built from 15 residues. Trimming at V came to 3 bases and at J to 8 bases, leaving 13 bases not matched to a gene. CDR3 loop: CASSWTQGEVSGYTF. CDR3 bases: TGTGCCAGCAGCTGGACGCAGGGGGAGGTTAGCGGCTACACCTTC.